The clone carrying this TCR beta chain has only a few counts. Its matching antigen is unknown. The source material, RNA transcripts, was used to amplify TCR beta CDR3 regions. In the first-round RT-PCR of the TCR CDR3, the HTBI primer set was used. Via MiXCR, TCRdb re-called the multiplex PCR reads, giving one row per CDR3 protein. The sample has about 290,000 distinct CDR3 sequences, about an eighth seen once. This entry comes from a study of T cells in Graves' hyperthyroidism and ophthalmopathy. Study findings and constraints: Blood samples included most of the expanded thyroid clonotypes exceeding 0.001.

The blood specimen was taken at initial hyperthyroidism diagnosis, before any ophthalmopathy symptoms. V lost 4 bases and J lost 1, with 18 bases in between. Germline CDR1 reads SGDLS; CDR2 reads YYNGEE. This CDR3 region has 18 residues. Sequencing was performed on blood. The TCR originated in a woman in her 30s with Graves' hyperthyroidism that later progressed to Graves' ophthalmopathy. V and J are TRBV9 and TRBJ2-6, with TRBD1 as a possible D gene (5 bases). The CDR3 DNA reads as TGTGCCAGCAGCCTCCAGAAAGGGGCGCAATCTGGGGCCAACGTCCTGACTTTC. Amino acid sequence: CASSLQKGAQSGANVLTF. Based on the CDR3 plus reference TRBV9 and TRBJ2-6, the full variable domain is DSGVTQTPKHLITATGQRVTLRCSPRSGDLSVYWYQQSLDQGLQFLIQYYNGEERAKGNILERFSAQQFPDLHSELNLSSLELGDSALYFCASSLQKGAQSGANVLTFGAGSRLTVL.